The 30 T cell receptor beta chains listed next were all sequenced from one sample in a study of blood T cell repertoires in COVID-19. The repertoire was sequenced with immunoSEQ multiplex PCR; TCRdb's copy has only in-frame clones and lacks some. The sample lists 120,000 to 150,000 clones; roughly four fifths were seen once. The sample taken for sequencing was peripheral blood. These receptors came from a woman of 80 years or more with acute or convalescent COVID-19.

Only one count was recorded for this clone. The gene calls are TRBV16 and TRBJ1-3, with TRBD1 matching over 7 bases. This CDR3 spans 15 amino acids. Germline assignment: CDR1 KGHSY and CDR2 FQNENV. Trimming removed 3 bases from V and 2 bases from J; junction bases left unmatched: 4. CDR3 protein: CASSHSGGAGNTIYF. As DNA, the CDR3 is TGTGCCAGCAGCCACTCAGGGGGAGCTGGAAACACCATATATTTT.

The CDR3 loop reads CASTMGQSLEQYF. Written as DNA, the CDR3 is TGTGCCAGCACCATGGGACAGTCCCTCGAGCAGTACTTC. The V and J genes are TRBV28 and TRBJ2-7; TRBD1 matches 7 bases. Looked up from germline, CDR1 is MDHEN and CDR2 is SYDVKM. V was pared by 7 bases and J by 6 bases, with 9 bases of the junction left unmatched. The CDR3 is made up of 13 amino acids.

The chain links TRBV3-1 (or the pseudogene TRBV3-2) to TRBJ1-4, with 8 bases that match TRBD1. Germline CDR1 reads LGHDT; CDR2 reads YNNKEL (reference sequence). The CDR3 is 13 amino acids. The trim removed 3 bases at V and 7 bases at J, leaving 1 base unmatched. CDR3 region: CASSHRGREKLFF. CDR3 nucleotides: TGTGCCAGCAGCCACAGGGGGCGTGAAAAACTGTTTTTT.

CDR3 nucleotide sequence: TGCGCCAGCCATAGCGGGAGGGGCTACGAGCAGTACTTC. It is translated as CASHSGRGYEQYF. V usage is TRBV5-1 and J usage is TRBJ2-7, with TRBD2 matching over 11 bases. J was trimmed by 3 bases and V by 7 bases; bases with no gene match: 3. The CDR3 covers 13 residues. The germline V gene encodes CDR1 SGHRS and CDR2 YFSETQ.

The chain joins TRBV11-3 to TRBJ2-3, with 10 bases lining up with TRBD1. Germline V lookup: CDR1 SGHNT, CDR2 YENEEA. With V trimmed by 5 bases and J by 1 base, 6 bases remained unmatched. This CDR3 has 16 amino acids. The DNA for the CDR3 is TGTGCCAGCAGCACCTCGACAGGGGGCGGCACAGATACGCAGTATTTT. It translates to CASSTSTGGGTDTQYF.

This chain joins TRBV2 and TRBJ2-1, with TRBD2 matching 9 bases. With V trimmed by 9 bases and J by 6 bases, 3 bases remained unmatched. Germline V gives CDR1 SNHLY, CDR2 FYNNEI. The CDR3 has 12 amino acids. CDR3 sequence (DNA): TGTGCCAGGGGACTAGCCCTCAATGAGCAGTTCTTC. This codes for CARGLALNEQFF.

This clone has just a few counts. This sequence joins TRBV15 and TRBJ1-4; TRBD1 is a possible D gene (6 bases). The germline CDR1 and CDR2 sequences are LNHNV and YYDKDF (reference sequence). This CDR3 is built from 15 residues. V lost 2 bases, J lost 2 bases, and 9 bases lay in between. CDR3 sequence reads: CATSRHRATNEKLFF. CDR3 DNA: TGTGCCACCAGCAGACACAGGGCGACTAATGAAAAACTGTTTTTT.

In nucleotides, the CDR3 is TGTGCCAGCAGTGAGTCGAGGGTGGGGGGACCGAGGGAAGCTTTCTTT. As protein: CASSESRVGGPREAFF. V and J are TRBV6-1 and TRBJ1-1; D perhaps matches TRBD1 (5 bases). Trimming removed 3 bases at V and 8 bases at J, with 22 bases between. The CDR3 extends over 16 amino acids. Germline V CDR1 and CDR2: MNHNS, SASEGT.

This clone was detected only a few times. The V gene is TRBV4-1, the J gene TRBJ1-1, with unresolved D. The germline V and J ends were trimmed by 3 bases and 5 bases, with 10 bases remaining between them. The CDR3 totals 13 residues. In germline, CDR1 is MGHRA, CDR2 YSYEKL. As DNA, the CDR3 is TGCGCCAGCAGCCAGAGAACGGGAACTGAAGCTTTCTTT. Translation gives CASSQRTGTEAFF.

The chain has TRBV19 and TRBJ1-1; D remains ambiguous. The CDR3 length is 13 residues. Trimming pared 3 bases from V and 6 bases from J, leaving 11 bases between. CDR1 is LNHDA and CDR2 is SQIVND in the germline V gene (reference sequence). CDR3 nucleotide sequence: TGTGCCAGTAGTATTAATCTTCTCTCTGAAGCTTTCTTT. It yields the protein CASSINLLSEAFF.

The CDR3 reads CASSAYSEEETQYF. Here the CDR3 DNA reads TGTGCCAGCAGCGCATACAGTGAAGAGGAGACCCAGTACTTC. The chain is built from TRBV7-8 and TRBJ2-5, with no clear D. V gave up 5 bases and J gave up 5 bases, with 15 bases separating them. This CDR3 is built from 14 residues. In germline, CDR1 is SGHVS, CDR2 FQNEAQ.

This chain connects TRBV7-8 to TRBJ1-2; D is unclear. CDR1 is SGHVS and CDR2 is FQNEAQ in the germline V gene. V lost 4 bases to trimming and J lost 0 bases, with 6 bases between them. This CDR3 contains 13 residues. The CDR3 region has the DNA TGTGCCAGCAGCTCACAGACTAACTATGGCTACACCTTC. This codes for CASSSQTNYGYTF.

The V gene is TRBV6-5, the J gene TRBJ1-5, with 7 bases lining up with TRBD1. Germline CDR1 reads MNHEY; CDR2 reads SVGAGI. J lost 0 bases, V lost 6 bases, and 5 bases had no gene match. The CDR3 has 15 residues. CDR3 coding DNA: TGTGCCAGCAGCCTGGGGACAGCTAGCAATCAGCCCCAGCATTTT. Its translation: CASSLGTASNQPQHF.

The rearrangement joins TRBV19 to TRBJ2-3; perhaps TRBD2 as D (6 bases). V lost 6 bases and J lost 1, with 14 bases in between. CDR3 length equals 15 residues. CDR1 LNHDA and CDR2 SQIVND come from the germline V gene (reference sequence). CDR3 DNA sequence: TGTGCCAGTAGAACTGGCGGCGGGGGCACAGATACGCAGTATTTT. Translation gives CASRTGGGGTDTQYF.

The chain employs TRBV18 and TRBJ1-2; tentatively, D is TRBD1 (6 bases). Trimming left V 0 bases short and J 8 bases short, with 13 bases between. The CDR3 runs to 14 residues. Germline CDR1 is KGHSH and CDR2 is LQKENI. CDR3 coding DNA: TGTGCCAGCTCACCACCGGTGCAGGGGTACGGCTACACCTTC. Its translation: CASSPPVQGYGYTF.

CDR3: CASSHNMVANYEQYF. Written as DNA, the CDR3 is TGTGCCAGCAGCCATAATATGGTAGCGAACTACGAGCAGTACTTC. The chain couples TRBV6-5 to TRBJ2-7; perhaps TRBD2 as D (5 bases). Between the trimmed V and J ends, which lost 6 bases and 3 bases, there was a span of 18 bases. The CDR3 is 15 residues long. Germline values: CDR1 MNHEY, CDR2 SVGAGI.

The rearrangement uses TRBV7-9 and TRBJ1-2; D gene ambiguous. The CDR3 has 14 residues. V was trimmed by 5 bases and J by 5 bases, leaving 15 bases between them. The germline CDR1 and CDR2 sequences are SEHNR and FQNEAQ (reference sequence). The CDR3 DNA is TGTGCCAGCAGCCCAGAATTAATACCTTATGGCTACACCTTC. This translates into CASSPELIPYGYTF.

The chain has TRBV7-2 and TRBJ2-5; maybe TRBD1 (5 bases). Germline V lookup: CDR1 SGHTA, CDR2 FQGNSA. The CDR3 contains 16 residues. The V end was cut by 5 bases, the J end by 2 bases, with 18 bases between. CDR3: CASSKGQLDKQETQYF. CDR3 bases: TGTGCCAGCAGCAAGGGGCAACTGGACAAACAAGAGACCCAGTACTTC.

V is TRBV3-1 (or the pseudogene TRBV3-2) and J is TRBJ2-5, with D possibly matching TRBD2 (6 bases). Looked up from germline, CDR1 is LGHDT and CDR2 is YNNKEL (reference sequence). This CDR3 has 14 residues. Trimming removed 6 bases at V and 1 base at J, with 12 bases between. The CDR3 reads CASSVRGAQETQYF. In nucleotides, the CDR3 is TGTGCCAGCAGTGTGCGCGGGGCCCAAGAGACCCAGTACTTC.

This sequence joins TRBV5-1 and TRBJ1-5; D is undetermined. This CDR3 comprises 13 residues. In germline, CDR1 is SGHRS, CDR2 YFSETQ. Trimming cost V 0 bases and J 6 bases, with 7 bases left between them. The CDR3 nucleotides read TGCGCCAGCAGCTTGGGAGCCGGTCAGCCCCAGCATTTT. Translation: CASSLGAGQPQHF.

The V and J genes are TRBV4-1 and TRBJ2-5; a possible D gene is TRBD1 (6 bases). V was pared by 2 bases and J by 5 bases, with 18 bases between. Germline CDR1 MGHRA, CDR2 YSYEKL. This CDR3 is 16 amino acids long. The CDR3 reads CASSQSLVGGAETQYF. DNA for the CDR3: TGCGCCAGCAGCCAAAGTTTAGTAGGGGGTGCGGAGACCCAGTACTTC.

The rearrangement joins TRBV20-1 to TRBJ2-1, with TRBD1 identical over 9 bases. The trim removed 3 bases at V and 12 bases at J, leaving 12 bases unmatched. The germline V gene encodes CDR1 DFQATT and CDR2 SNEGSKA (reference sequence). This CDR3 spans 14 amino acids. The CDR3 sequence is CSASSLRQGVRQFF. In nucleotides, the CDR3 is TGCAGTGCTAGTTCCCTACGACAGGGGGTGCGGCAGTTCTTC.

J is TRBJ2-3 and V is TRBV7-2, with 12 bases lining up with TRBD2. This CDR3 is built from 16 residues. The V and J ends lost 5 bases and 4 bases, in that order; junction bases with no gene match: 7. Germline CDR1 SGHTA, CDR2 FQGNSA. As DNA, the CDR3 is TGTGCCAGCAGCACCCTAGCGGGGGGGGTATCAGATACGCAGTATTTT. It is translated as CASSTLAGGVSDTQYF.

This clone was observed a single time. The chain links TRBV18 to TRBJ2-7; 8 bases line up with TRBD1. J was trimmed by 6 bases and V by 6 bases; bases with no gene match: 4. The CDR3 contains 12 residues. Per the germline V gene, CDR1 is KGHSH and CDR2 is LQKENI. CDR3 DNA sequence: TGTGCCAGCTCGCGAACAGGGGGCGAGCAGTACTTC. This encodes CASSRTGGEQYF.

The chain uses TRBV6-6 and TRBJ1-2, with 8 positions matching TRBD1. Germline V gene data show CDR1 as MNHNY and CDR2 as SVGAGI (reference sequence). CDR3 size: 14 residues. Losses at the gene ends were 2 bases for V and 7 bases for J; bases not matched to a gene: 6. In DNA form, the CDR3 reads TGTGCCAGCAGTTACGAAGACAGGGGTGTTGGCTACACCTTC. Translation: CASSYEDRGVGYTF.

This clone showed up just a few times. This chain links TRBV28 with TRBJ1-1, with a tentative D call TRBD1 (5 bases). CDR3 length: 13 amino acids. V was shortened by 11 bases and J by 3 bases, with 16 bases between the two germline ends. Germline CDR1 reads MDHEN; CDR2 reads SYDVKM. The CDR3 DNA reads TGTGCCGCCTCGCGGGGGATCTACACTGAAGCTTTCTTT. Protein sequence: CAASRGIYTEAFF.

The chain combines TRBV23-1 with TRBJ2-7; D is unclear. TRBV23-1 falls under the ORF class, with uncertain function. The CDR3 has 10 residues. Between the trimmed V and J ends, which lost 8 bases and 5 bases, there was a span of 7 bases. The CDR3 spells CASLQDEQYF. In DNA form, the CDR3 reads TGCGCCAGCCTCCAGGACGAGCAGTACTTC.

In this sample, this clone turned up a few times. The chain combines TRBV5-4 with TRBJ2-3, with 8 bases aligning to TRBD2. Per the germline V gene, CDR1 is SGHNT and CDR2 is YYREEE (reference sequence). The CDR3 contains 15 residues. V was pared by 3 bases and J by 1 base, with 4 bases of the junction left unmatched. The CDR3 DNA sequence: TGTGCCAGCAGCTCAGCGGGAGCCGGCACAGATACGCAGTATTTT. Translation: CASSSAGAGTDTQYF.

The chain joins TRBV10-3 to TRBJ2-7; no clear D. Germline CDR1 ENHRY, CDR2 SYGVKD. The V and J ends lost 4 bases and 2 bases respectively, with 9 bases between them. CDR3 length: 13 amino acids. For the CDR3, the DNA is TGTGCCATCAGTGTGAACTCCCCCTACGAGCAGTACTTC. It specifies CAISVNSPYEQYF.

A note on this clone: One junction end does not reproduce the germline sequence, and a read error may be involved. V and J are TRBV4-1 and TRBJ1-4; a weak D match, TRBD1 (6 bases). Germline CDR1 reads MGHRA; CDR2 reads YSYEKL. The CDR3 runs 13 residues. The CDR3 nucleotides are TGCGCCAGCAGCCCACGGACAGTCAAACAGGTCCATTTT. Translating gives CASSPRTVKQVHF.